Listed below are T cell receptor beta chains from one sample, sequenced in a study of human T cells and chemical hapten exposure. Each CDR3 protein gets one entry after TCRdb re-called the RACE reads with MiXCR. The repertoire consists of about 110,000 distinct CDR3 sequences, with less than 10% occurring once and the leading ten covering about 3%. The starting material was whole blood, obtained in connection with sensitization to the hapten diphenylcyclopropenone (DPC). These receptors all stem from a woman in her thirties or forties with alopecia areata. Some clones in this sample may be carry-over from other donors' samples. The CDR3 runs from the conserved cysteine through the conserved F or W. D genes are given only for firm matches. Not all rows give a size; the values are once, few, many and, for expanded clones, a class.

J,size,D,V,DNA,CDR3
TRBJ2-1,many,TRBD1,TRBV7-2,TGTGCCAGCAGTAGGGACAGAACCTACAATGAGCAGTTCTTC,CASSRDRTYNEQFF
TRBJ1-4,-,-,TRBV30,TGTGCCTGGAGCGGACCGGGAGAAATTAATGAAAAACTGTTTTTT,CAWSGPGEINEKLFF
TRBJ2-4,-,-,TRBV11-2,TGTGCCAGCAGCTTTTATTCTAGCGCGGCCAAAAACATTCAGTACTTC,CASSFYSSAAKNIQYF
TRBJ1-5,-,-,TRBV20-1,TGCAGTGCTAGAGATCAGGGTGGGGGCAATCAGCCCCAGCATTTT,CSARDQGGGNQPQHF
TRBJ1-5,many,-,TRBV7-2,TGTGCCAGCAGCACCAGGGTTTCCAGCAATCAGCCCCAGCATTTT,CASSTRVSSNQPQHF
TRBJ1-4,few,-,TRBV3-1,TGTGCCAGCAGCCAAGATATTGAAAGAACGAAACTGTTTTTT,CASSQDIERTKLFF
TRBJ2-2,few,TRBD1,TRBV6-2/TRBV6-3,TGTGCCAGCAGTTACATCAGGGGGCGCGGACCGAACACCGGGGAGCTGTTTTTT,CASSYIRGRGPNTGELFF
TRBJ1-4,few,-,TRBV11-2,TGTGCCAGCAGCTTCAGTCAGGGAGAAAAACTGTTTTTT,CASSFSQGEKLFF
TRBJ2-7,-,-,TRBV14,TGTGCCAGCAGCCAAGGGGGGACGGGAATCTACGAGCAGTACTTC,CASSQGGTGIYEQYF
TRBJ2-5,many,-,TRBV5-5,TGTGCCAGCAGCTTGGAGACGGGGACCCAGTACTTC,CASSLETGTQYF
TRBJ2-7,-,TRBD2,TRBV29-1,TGCAGCGTTGAAAGAAGCGGGGGGGTAAACAACGAGCAGTACTTC,CSVERSGGVNNEQYF
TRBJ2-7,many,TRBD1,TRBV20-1,TGCAGTGCTAGTCGACAGGGTCCCCACGAGCAGTACTTC,CSASRQGPHEQYF
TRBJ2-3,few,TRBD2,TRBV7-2,TGTGCCAGCAGCTCTGTCGGGGGGGCAGATACGCAGTATTTT,CASSSVGGADTQYF
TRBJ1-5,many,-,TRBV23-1,TGCGCCAGCAGCAAAGGGACGGACCATAGCAATCAGCCCCAGCATTTT,CASSKGTDHSNQPQHF
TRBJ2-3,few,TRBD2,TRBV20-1,TGCAGTGCTAGAGACGTAGCGGGGGAATACGATACGCAGTATTTT,CSARDVAGEYDTQYF